Sequencing of this TCR beta chain was carried out in a study of OX40 agonist ivuxolimab in advanced cancers. Study as a whole: Dose-escalation cases comprised hepatocellular carcinoma, melanoma, renal cell or head and neck cancer.

Germline CDR1 LNHDA, CDR2 SQIVND (reference sequence). V dropped 7 bases and J dropped 5; count of bases not matched to a gene: 16. The CDR3 runs to 16 residues. The assay was immunoSEQ multiplex PCR, and TCRdb's table has in-frame clones only and misses some. The table includes tens of thousands of clones, 75% to 90% detected once. The sample here was CD4+ or CD8+ T cells sorted from blood, taken in a trial of the OX40 agonist ivuxolimab. The rearrangement uses TRBV19 and TRBJ1-2; TRBD1 matches at 7 bases. The receptor's source is an adult with an advanced solid tumor such as melanoma, head and neck, liver or kidney cancer. The chain's CDR3 is CASTDTIRGFRYGYTF. CDR3 DNA: TGTGCCAGTACCGACACGATCAGGGGGTTTAGGTATGGCTACACCTTC. The entire variable domain, with the rest obtained from reference TRBV19 and TRBJ1-2, is as follows: DGGITQSPKYLFRKEGQNVTLSCEQNLNHDAMYWYRQDPGQGLRLIYYSQIVNDFQKGDIAEGYSVSREKKESFPLTVTSAQKNPTAFYLCASTDTIRGFRYGYTFGSGTRLTVV.